These T cell receptor beta chains were read from a single sample in a study of cytomegalovirus exposure and HLA in healthy donors. Generated by immunoSEQ multiplex PCR, the TCRdb table keeps only in-frame clones and is missing some. This table holds some 91,000 clones, about 68% found once. The sequenced sample consisted of PBMCs. The receptor source for this set is a human donor in good health. The CDR3 runs from the conserved cysteine through the conserved F or W. Each record gives: V gene, J gene, clone size, D gene, CDR3 protein, CDR3 DNA. A D gene is named only where the DNA matches it firmly. Clone sizes are given selectively: once, few, many, or a class where the clone is expanded.

TRBV5-4	TRBJ2-3	NA	TRBD2	CASSSSGVVADTQYF	TGTGCCAGCAGCTCGAGCGGGGTGGTCGCAGATACGCAGTATTTT
TRBV14	TRBJ2-2	once	TRBD1	CASSQDGLQGGVHTGELFF	TGTGCCAGCAGCCAAGATGGGTTACAGGGGGGAGTGCACACCGGGGAGCTGTTTTTT
TRBV5-6	TRBJ2-2	NA	TRBD2	CASSLNSGGAPGELFF	TGTGCCAGCAGCTTGAATAGCGGGGGGGCCCCCGGGGAGCTGTTTTTT
TRBV5-5	TRBJ2-7	NA	TRBD2	CASSLGTGLIYEQYF	TGTGCCAGCAGCTTAGGGACGGGACTAATTTACGAGCAGTACTTC
TRBV18	TRBJ2-3	NA	NA	CASSPRTAGNTDTQYF	TGTGCCAGCTCACCAAGAACTGCGGGAAACACAGATACGCAGTATTTT
TRBV27	TRBJ1-1	NA	NA	CASRLQGANTEAFF	TGTGCCAGCAGGTTACAGGGTGCGAACACTGAAGCTTTCTTT
TRBV10-3	TRBJ1-4	NA	NA	CAISELQGTNEKLFF	TGTGCCATCAGTGAGCTCCAGGGGACTAATGAAAAACTGTTTTTT
TRBV5-1	TRBJ2-6	NA	TRBD1	CASSLDPPGGSGANVLTF	TGCGCCAGCAGCTTGGACCCCCCAGGGGGCTCTGGGGCCAACGTCCTGACTTTC
TRBV4-3	TRBJ1-1	NA	TRBD1	CASSGRTGENTEAFF	TGCGCCAGCAGCGGACGGACAGGGGAGAACACTGAAGCTTTCTTT
TRBV19	TRBJ1-6	NA	NA	CASRTTAPGLSSYNSPLHF	TGTGCCAGCAGAACTACGGCGCCGGGACTCAGCTCCTATAATTCACCCCTCCACTTT
TRBV10-3	TRBJ2-7	NA	NA	CAISESPRTAEQYF	TGTGCCATCAGTGAGTCGCCCCGGACAGCCGAGCAGTACTTC
TRBV7-9	TRBJ1-5	few	NA	CASSFQNQPQHF	TGTGCCAGCAGCTTCCAAAATCAGCCCCAGCATTTT
TRBV4-2	TRBJ2-7	NA	NA	CASSQVRQYEQYF	TGTGCCAGCAGCCAAGTCAGACAGTACGAGCAGTACTTC
TRBV4-3	TRBJ1-2	once	NA	CASSQERGGGYTF	TGCGCCAGCAGCCAAGAACGGGGAGGCGGCTACACCTTC
TRBV18	TRBJ2-3	NA	NA	CASSPPGGSGYTQYF	TGTGCCAGCTCACCACCGGGGGGTAGCGGCTATACGCAGTATTTT
TRBV9	TRBJ1-1	once	NA	CASSVNEGVADTEAFF	TGTGCCAGCAGCGTAAATGAGGGTGTCGCGGACACTGAAGCTTTCTTT
TRBV4-3	TRBJ2-3	NA	TRBD1	CASSQDPTGVSTDTQYF	TGCGCCAGCAGCCAAGATCCGACAGGGGTTAGCACAGATACGCAGTATTTT
TRBV19	TRBJ1-1	NA	NA	CASSIGQGRAEAFF	TGTGCCAGTAGTATCGGGCAGGGTCGCGCTGAAGCTTTCTTT
TRBV5-5	TRBJ1-5	NA	NA	CASSLASGDQPQHF	TGTGCCAGCAGCTTGGCGTCGGGGGATCAGCCCCAGCATTTT
TRBV2	TRBJ2-7	few	TRBD1	CASSDYAGTGCEQYF	TGTGCCAGCAGCGATTACGCGGGGACAGGGTGCGAGCAGTACTTC
TRBV5-1	TRBJ1-3	few	NA	CASSLNRVSSGNTIYF	TGCGCCAGCAGCTTGAATCGGGTTAGCTCTGGAAACACCATATATTTT
TRBV7-2	TRBJ1-1	NA	NA	CASSLARGTTEAFF	TGTGCCAGCAGCTTAGCCCGGGGGACCACTGAAGCTTTCTTT
TRBV10-1	TRBJ2-5	few	NA	CATPQGRSGGGSETQYF	TGCGCCACCCCCCAGGGGCGCTCAGGAGGAGGTTCAGAGACCCAGTACTTC
TRBV5-4	TRBJ2-5	few	NA	CASSFVGGAKETQYF	TGTGCCAGCAGCTTTGTAGGGGGGGCCAAAGAGACCCAGTACTTC
TRBV7-2	TRBJ1-5	NA	TRBD1	CASSLASTGGAGQPQHF	TGTGCCAGCAGCTTAGCGTCGACAGGGGGCGCAGGTCAGCCCCAGCATTTT
TRBV9	TRBJ2-3	NA	TRBD2	CASSVGRGGLRTQYF	TGTGCCAGCAGCGTAGGACGGGGGGGCCTTCGTACGCAGTATTTT
TRBV7-6	TRBJ2-2	NA	NA	CASSLSGRDTGELFF	TGTGCCAGCAGCTTGTCGGGTCGGGACACCGGGGAGCTGTTTTTT
TRBV18	TRBJ1-2	NA	TRBD1	CASSQSTGGDGYTF	TGTGCCAGCTCACAGTCTACAGGGGGCGATGGCTACACCTTC
TRBV11-2	TRBJ2-3	NA	NA	CASSLISPGTDTQYF	TGTGCCAGCAGCTTAATTAGCCCCGGCACAGATACGCAGTATTTT
TRBV5-6	TRBJ2-5	NA	TRBD2	CASRRTSGVETQYF	TGTGCCAGCAGGAGGACTAGCGGGGTGGAGACCCAGTACTTC
TRBV7-3	TRBJ2-1	NA	NA	CASSLMSGYNEQFF	TGTGCCAGCAGCTTAATGAGCGGCTACAATGAGCAGTTCTTC
TRBV4-3	TRBJ2-3	NA	TRBD1	CASSRDLDRGRADTQYF	TGCGCCAGCAGTCGAGACTTGGACAGGGGTAGGGCAGATACGCAGTATTTT
TRBV11-3	TRBJ2-4	NA	TRBD1	CASSTGQGGTNIQYF	TGTGCCAGCAGCACCGGACAGGGTGGGACAAACATTCAGTACTTC
TRBV4-3	TRBJ2-3	NA	TRBD2	CASSQDGTAGTDTQYF	TGCGCCAGCAGCCAAGATGGCACAGCGGGAACAGATACGCAGTATTTT
TRBV4-3	TRBJ1-3	NA	NA	CASSLGGMTGNTIYF	TGCGCCAGCAGCCTTGGCGGGATGACTGGAAACACCATATATTTT
TRBV14	TRBJ1-5	NA	NA	CASSQDLQGTRPQHF	TGTGCCAGCAGCCAAGATCTACAGGGAACCCGGCCCCAGCATTTT
TRBV7-9	TRBJ1-2	few	NA	CASSWDFYGYTF	TGTGCCAGCAGCTGGGACTTCTATGGCTACACCTTC
TRBV6-5	TRBJ1-2	few	NA	CASSKQMGLGYTF	TGTGCCAGCAGTAAACAGATGGGACTAGGCTACACCTTC
TRBV7-9	TRBJ1-5	NA	NA	CASSSSRAPNQPQHF	TGTGCCAGCAGCTCGTCGCGGGCCCCCAATCAGCCCCAGCATTTT
TRBV19	TRBJ1-6	NA	NA	CASKQGSSYNSPLHF	TGTGCCAGTAAGCAGGGCAGCTCCTATAATTCACCCCTCCACTTT
TRBV7-3	TRBJ2-2	once	TRBD2	CASSSGGGIGELFF	TGTGCCAGCAGCTCGGGCGGGGGAATCGGGGAGCTGTTTTTT
TRBV7-3	TRBJ2-5	NA	NA	CASSLHHNQEAQYF	TGTGCCAGCAGCTTACACCACAACCAAGAGGCCCAGTACTTC